The TCR beta chain described here comes from a study of cytomegalovirus exposure and HLA in healthy donors. Concerning this clone: Antigen specificity is unknown. The junction does not match germline at one end; this may be a read error.

Germline CDR1 reads SSHAT; CDR2 reads FNYEAQ (reference sequence). The CDR3 is made up of 16 amino acids. Both 60 Vbeta primers and 13 Jbeta primers went into the PCR. Sequencing used immunoSEQ multiplex PCR; TCRdb keeps in-frame clones, though not all of them. The sample lists roughly 200,000 clones, 80% to 90% occurring once. Study-wide points: TCR beta sequences reportedly predicted most subjects' HLA-A and HLA-B alleles accurately. Three of the chains that were CMV-associated were confirmed in vitro to be specific for CMV antigens. Presence/absence analyses assumed roughly uniform sequencing depth across donors, which may not hold. Rare sequences made up most TCRs, while some public TCRs were found in many donors.

The source material was PBMCs. The chain is built from TRBV7-7 and TRBJ2-3, with 9 bases lining up with TRBD2. This TCR was sampled from a woman in her twenties or thirties in good health and CMV-seronegative. DNA of the CDR3: TGTGCTAGCAGCCCCGGCGGTAGCGGGAGAGCAGATACGCAGTATTTT. Protein product: CASSPGGSGRADTQYF.